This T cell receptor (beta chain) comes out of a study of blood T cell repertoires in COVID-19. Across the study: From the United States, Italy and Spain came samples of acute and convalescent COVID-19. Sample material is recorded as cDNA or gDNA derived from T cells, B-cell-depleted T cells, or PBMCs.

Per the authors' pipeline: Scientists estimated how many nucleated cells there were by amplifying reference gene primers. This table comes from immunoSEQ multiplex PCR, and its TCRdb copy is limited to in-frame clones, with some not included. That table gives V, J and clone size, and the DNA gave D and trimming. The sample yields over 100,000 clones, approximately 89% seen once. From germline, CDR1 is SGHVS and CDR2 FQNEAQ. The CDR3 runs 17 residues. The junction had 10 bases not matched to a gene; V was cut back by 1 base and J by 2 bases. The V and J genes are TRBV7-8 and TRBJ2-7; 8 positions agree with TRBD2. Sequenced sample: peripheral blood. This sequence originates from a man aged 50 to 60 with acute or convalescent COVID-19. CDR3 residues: CASSLVISSGDTYEQYF. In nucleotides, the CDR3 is TGTGCCAGCAGCTTAGTTATCAGTAGCGGGGATACCTACGAGCAGTACTTC.